This T cell receptor (beta chain) was retrieved from a study of T cell clones after liver transplantation. Clones were sequenced by immunoSEQ multiplex PCR, and TCRdb holds only the in-frame ones, with some missing. The sample lists tens of thousands of clones; under 85% were seen once. With respect to this clone: At the DNA level, this CDR3 is encoded by other sequences in the same sample as well.

This sequence originates from a human patient who received a liver transplant. The T cells may partly be graft donor cells. The sample was CD4+ T cells from blood, taken at the 22-month timepoint.

CDR3 in DNA: TGTGCCAGCAGCTCGGGGCCGTATAGCAATCAGCCCCAGCATTTT. Encoded protein: CASSSGPYSNQPQHF. The chain employs TRBV27 and TRBJ1-5, with D possibly matching TRBD1 (5 bases). The germline V and J ends were trimmed by 6 bases and 0 bases, with 12 bases remaining between them. CDR1 is MNHEY, CDR2 SMNVEV, per germline (reference sequence). The CDR3 is made up of 15 amino acids.